The source of this T cell receptor beta chain is a study of cytomegalovirus exposure and HLA in healthy donors (dated by TCRdb to 2015 to 2018). About the investigation overall: According to an earlier analysis of a few hundred of the donors, roughly 180 million T cells yielded over 100 million unique TCR beta sequences and more than 250 Gb of sequence data. An early release covering 550 to 700 HLA-typed donors comprised roughly 300 gigabases of sequencing data and 65 million to 100 million unique TCR sequences. Of the 300 to 450 genotyped donors, less than 90% were placed in the genetic ancestry cluster associated with self-reported Caucasian donors. The study aimed to test whether cataloging public T cell receptors could reveal signatures of past pathogen exposure. Using immunosequencing, the study profiled T cell repertoires from 666 subjects and related those repertoires to cytomegalovirus serostatus. A separate validation cohort of roughly 130 different subjects was used in addition to the approximately 640-subject first cohort. The study combined high-throughput TCR immunosequencing, statistical association of individual TCRs with disease status, and machine learning to predict cytomegalovirus infection status. To study patterns of TCR occurrence, a later analysis re-analyzed previously published TCR beta repertoires from under 750 donors and added high-resolution HLA genotyping. Rather than using new phenotypic data, the later analysis identified candidate immune exposures from TCR beta sequences and from how often those sequences occurred across donors. An earlier analysis of 587 of the donors used high-throughput TCR beta sequencing to judge whether each TCR beta V gene segment behaved as functional or pseudogenic. Donor age, sex, ethnicity and CMV serostatus were compiled together with the repertoire data. A later genetic analysis took genome-wide SNP genotypes for about three fifths of the roughly 670 donors and used that subset as a discovery cohort. All discovery cohort repertoires had been generated using a single sequencing platform. Class I and class II HLA loci were covered by the typing at four-digit resolution. The number of donors typed differed by locus, with 629-630 for A, B, C, DRB1 and DQB1, 522 for DQA1, approximately 570 for DPA1, and under 490 for DPB1. Four to six DR-DQ haplotypes were handled as single units for association and clustering, since linkage in the cohort was strong. Among around 400 genotyped donors of the cohort, an average of roughly 230,000 unique TCR beta nucleotide sequences was sequenced per donor, of which roughly 18% were non-productive. Overall study outcomes, separate from this receptor: A later analysis associated 16,951 TCR beta sequences with specific HLA alleles at a false discovery rate of 0.05. Sequencing depth was assumed to be roughly uniform across donors in the presence/absence analyses, though that assumption may not hold. The classifier was reported to diagnose cytomegalovirus status with high specificity and sensitivity in both the original and validation cohorts. A cluster of highly shared sequence variants was judged likely to represent a technical artifact of the sequencing pipeline. Because counts were too low, around 17 rarely observed V segments, including chromosome 9 orphons, were left out of the earlier analysis of some 600 of the donors. Most TCR sequences were observed very rarely across donors, whereas some public TCRs were present in many individuals. A few of the identified cytomegalovirus-associated TCR beta chains were confirmed in vitro to be specific for cytomegalovirus antigens. A later genetic analysis associated a missense DCLRE1C variant with V-gene and J-gene trimming of TCR beta chains, and an independent cohort replicated the association. According to a later analysis, parvovirus B19, influenza, CMV and Epstein-Barr virus appeared linked to several top co-occurrence clusters. According to the authors, the approach could potentially be generalized to other disease states and immunological phenotypes. In a later genetic analysis, fewer N-insertions in productive TCRs were reported among donors in an Asian-associated ancestry cluster than the roughly 640-donor mean. An earlier analysis of approximately 570 of the donors showed that most TCR beta V segments appeared in productive rearrangements either about 87% or about 30% of the time, which broadly matched IMGT annotations. HLA typing was unavailable for some donors at each locus, so association tests used only the typed subset. Some IMGT-functional V segments, including TRBV6-2 and TRBV6-3, could not be distinguished by the 87-base-pair reads and were therefore excluded. In this cohort, only TCR beta chains were sequenced, and detectable features were limited by the absence of alpha or paired-chain data. Compared with equally common non-associated chains, HLA-associated TCR beta chains in a later analysis were more clonally expanded and had lower generation probabilities. According to a later analysis, most CMV-associated TCR beta chains appeared to be HLA-restricted, and the HLA associations seemed to be driven largely by CMV exposure. CMV serostatus was the only immune exposure information available for the cohort. A total of 150 or so TCR beta chains were listed by the study as associated with cytomegalovirus. When HLA alleles, especially DR and DQ, strongly co-occurred, TCR associations were difficult to assign to individual alleles. Correlated functional status among segregating V segments might be attributable to linkage disequilibrium, but an unknown experimental factor could not be ruled out. A later analysis found that TCR association rates varied across HLA loci, with DRB1 alleles showing the most associated TCRs and HLA-C alleles the fewest. A further reported finding was that TCR beta sequences accurately predicted the HLA-A and HLA-B alleles for most subjects in the first cohort.

The CDR3, from cysteine to phenylalanine, totals 12 residues. Only CDR3 DNA is held: 36 bases, read in frame from base 1. V is pared back by 2 bases and J by 7 bases, with 8 bases lying between the germline termini. CDR1 and CDR2 were assigned from the germline V gene as MNHNS and SASEGT. The cohort consisted of approximately 670 healthy bone marrow donors. All cohort members were sampled while nominally healthy, although unrecorded immune exposures were likely present. The donor tested CMV seronegative and was one of the 352 seronegative cohort members. Every donor gave a peripheral blood sample, and the peripheral blood mononuclear cells from that sample were used for TCR beta sequencing. The Qiagen DNeasy Blood Extraction Kit was used to extract genomic DNA from the blood cell samples. The method behind the library was the immunoSEQ multiplex PCR assay. For the multiplex PCR, a mixture combining 60 forward primers for TCR Vbeta segments and 13 reverse primers for TCR Jbeta segments was used. Amplification of the CDR3 region of rearranged TCR beta genes was performed with a multiplex PCR assay on genomic DNA. The Illumina HiSeq System was used to sequence the amplified TCR beta libraries as 87-base-pair reads. On the authors' methods: Across the 700 or so repertoires, a later analysis counted tens of millions of unique TCR beta chains, roughly 11 million of which were shared by at least two donors. Raw reads were error-corrected and collapsed into unique sequences with a nearest-neighbor algorithm that merged closely related sequences to remove PCR and sequencing errors. V, D and J gene segments were assigned by aligning CDR3 sequences to IMGT reference sequences. For a sequence to be retained, a match of at least six nucleotides was required to both a V gene segment and a J gene segment. Rearrangements were classified as productive when the CDR3 lacked stop codons and remained in frame with V and J, and all other rearrangements were classified as non-productive. Following IMGT convention, CDR3 was defined as the stretch from the second conserved V-encoded cysteine to the conserved J-encoded phenylalanine. The earlier analysis of about 530 of the donors excluded any sequence lacking an unambiguous match to a single V gene segment. An earlier analysis of several hundred of the donors called V segments functional above 56.7% productive rearrangements and segregating when the between-donor standard deviation exceeded 5%. A statistical classification framework was built to diagnose cytomegalovirus status from the catalog of TCR beta chain sequences. In a later analysis, V and J genes were assigned by comparing TCR nucleotide sequences against IMGT/GENE-DB human TR gene sequences. In a later analysis, CDR3 sequences and most-parsimonious VDJ recombination scenarios were assigned using the TCRdist pipeline. In a later analysis, each TCR beta chain was defined by its CDR3 amino acid sequence together with its V-gene family, and reads without a unique V-gene family were excluded. A later analysis removed roughly 590 highly shared, low-generation-probability nucleotide sequences to deal with suspected cross-contamination and a sequencing artifact. For each public chain, a later analysis derived a clonal expansion index from normalized ranks of inferred template counts within each repertoire. In a later analysis, generation probabilities were computed using a VDJ recombination model fitted to out-of-frame rearrangements, and the results were checked against IGoR. In a later analysis, TCR-TCR, TCR-HLA and TCR-CMV co-occurrence was scored with hypergeometric tests, and a repertoire-size bias correction was applied to TCR pairs. False discovery rates were estimated in a later analysis by permuting HLA or CMV assignments 20 times. In a later analysis, co-occurring TCRs were grouped using DBSCAN, with TCRdist sequence similarity added in when clustering inside HLA-allele-positive subsets. Repertoires with fewer than 30,000 or more than 120,000 public chains, plus five repertoires with anomalous nucleotide sharing, were excluded from co-occurrence clustering. Here the immuneACCESS table is served through TCRdb, limited to in-frame sequences with V and J called. Missing clones are a known gap in these copies; in checked studies unresolved V genes cover under half, and the rest lacks a known reason. For V, J and clone size, that table is used; D and trimming come from the DNA. The sample includes 200,000 or so clones, with about four fifths observed a single time. Of the sample, 2.5% to 3.5% falls within the top ten clones.

A remark on this clone: This receptor's antigen is unknown. No much larger clone is present one base from it, and per-base qualities are unavailable.

The TCR sequence derives from a man between 25 and 39 years old in good health and CMV-seronegative. This chain joins TRBV6-1 to TRBJ1-2; the D gene identity is not certain. The sample consisted of PBMCs. The nucleotide sequence is TGTGCCAGCAGTGAAACCGGAGCTGGCTACACCTTC. It specifies CASSETGAGYTF.